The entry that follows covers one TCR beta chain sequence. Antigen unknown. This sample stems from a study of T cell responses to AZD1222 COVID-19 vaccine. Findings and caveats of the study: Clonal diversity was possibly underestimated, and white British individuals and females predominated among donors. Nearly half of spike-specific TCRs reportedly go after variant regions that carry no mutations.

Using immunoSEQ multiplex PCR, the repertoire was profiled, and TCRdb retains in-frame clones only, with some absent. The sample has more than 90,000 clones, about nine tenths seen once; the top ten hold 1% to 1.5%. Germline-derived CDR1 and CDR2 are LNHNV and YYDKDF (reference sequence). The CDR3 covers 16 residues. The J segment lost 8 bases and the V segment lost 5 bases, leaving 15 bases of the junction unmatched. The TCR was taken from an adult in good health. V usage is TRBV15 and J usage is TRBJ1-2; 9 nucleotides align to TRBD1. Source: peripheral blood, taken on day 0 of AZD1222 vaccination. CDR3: CATSAKPGGTGLGYTF. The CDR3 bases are TGTGCCACCAGCGCTAAACCGGGCGGGACAGGGTTGGGCTACACCTTC.